A single sample gave rise to the 8 T cell receptor beta chains below, sequenced in a study of Graves' ophthalmopathy and Graves' hyperthyroidism. Amplifying from RNA transcripts, the study obtained TCR beta CDR3 regions. RT-PCR with HTBI primers came first, then second-round multiplex PCR. TCRdb used MiXCR to reprocess the multiplex PCR reads, holding one entry per CDR3 protein. Of about 1.1 million distinct CDR3 sequences in the sample, less than 45% were seen once. The sequencing input was peripheral blood or thyroid tissue (not recorded which). The receptors here all came from an adult man with Graves' hyperthyroidism.

The chain recombines TRBV10-3 with TRBJ2-2; D is ambiguous. Germline V lookup: CDR1 ENHRY, CDR2 SYGVKD. Trimming left V 5 bases short and J 6 bases short, with 13 bases between. This CDR3 has 14 amino acids. DNA for the CDR3: TGTGCCATCAGTACGACGGGCTGGCCCGGGGAGCTGTTTTTT. As protein: CAISTTGWPGELFF.

This clonotype occurred a few times. This rearrangement joins TRBV28 to TRBJ2-7; a possible D gene is TRBD2 (6 bases). Deletions cut 6 bases from V and 3 bases from J, with 12 bases between. Germline CDR1 and CDR2: MDHEN and SYDVKM. This CDR3 has 13 residues. Written as DNA, the CDR3 is TGTGCCAGCAGCCCGCCGCGGGACTACGAGCAGTACTTC. This codes for CASSPPRDYEQYF.

There are many counts of this clonotype. This chain links TRBV9 with TRBJ2-6; a weak D match, TRBD1 (5 bases). Between the trimmed V and J ends, which lost 0 bases and 1 base, there was a span of 14 bases. The CDR3 length is 18 residues. Germline loops: CDR1 SGDLS, CDR2 YYNGEE. The CDR3 spells CASSVGQGIVSGANVLTF. The CDR3 bases are TGTGCCAGCAGCGTAGGGCAGGGAATTGTTTCTGGGGCCAACGTCCTGACTTTC.

This clonotype was observed many times. The chain couples TRBV19 to TRBJ2-5, with D hard to call. CDR1 and CDR2 (germline): LNHDA, SQIVND (reference sequence). The V and J ends lost 9 bases and 2 bases respectively, with 16 bases between them. The CDR3 has 14 amino acids. Written as DNA, the CDR3 is TGTGCCAGCAAACCGACTTTGGGGCAAGAGACCCAGTACTTC. Its protein product is CASKPTLGQETQYF.

The J gene is TRBJ2-5, the V gene TRBV5-1; TRBD1 matches at 10 bases. The germline V gene has CDR1 SGHRS and CDR2 YFSETQ. The CDR3 extends over 16 amino acids. After removal of 4 bases from V and 4 bases from J, the junction contained 10 bases not matched to a gene. The CDR3 DNA reads TGCGCCAGCAGCGGACCCGACAGGGGGCTGAGAGAGACCCAGTACTTC. Its translation is CASSGPDRGLRETQYF.

About this clonotype itself: The CDR3 does not end in the conserved phenylalanine or tryptophan, so this is likely a read error. Because the CDR3's place on the DNA is in doubt, the DNA is left out and the CDR3 is given as listed by TCRdb. The chain employs TRBV20-1 and TRBJ2-5; the table's D call, TRBD2, has no DNA check behind it. The length of the CDR3 is 8 amino acids, counting both ends. Germline CDR1 is DFQATT and CDR2 is SNEGSKA (reference sequence). CDR3 in amino acids: CSARGAGV.

The genes are TRBV20-1 and TRBJ2-7; 7 nucleotides agree with TRBD2. V gave up 3 bases and J gave up 3 bases; unmatched junction bases: 8. The CDR3 extends over 14 amino acids. Germline CDR1 DFQATT, CDR2 SNEGSKA (reference sequence). This CDR3 is CSASGLAVDYEQYF. The CDR3 DNA is TGCAGTGCTAGCGGTCTAGCGGTAGACTACGAGCAGTACTTC.

V is TRBV29-1 and J is TRBJ1-4, with D maybe TRBD1 (5 bases). The germline V and J ends were trimmed by 6 bases and 4 bases, with 21 bases remaining between them. Germline V gene data show CDR1 as SQVTM and CDR2 as ANQGSEA. CDR3 size: 16 residues. CDR3: CSVQANSGRGNEKLFF. Here the CDR3 DNA reads TGCAGCGTCCAGGCGAATTCAGGGCGGGGTAATGAAAAACTGTTTTTT.